This is a list of T cell receptor delta chains from one sample in a study of Vδ1+ human thymocytes. TCRdb re-called clones from the multiplex PCR reads using CATT. The sample holds about 50,000 delta-chain clones, roughly 15% seen once. Source material: Vdelta1+ gamma-delta thymocytes from the thymus. These receptors all come from a girl under two years old who had congenital heart surgery. CDR3s include the opening cysteine and the closing phenylalanine or tryptophan. Fields, in order: J gene, D gene, clone size, V gene, CDR3 protein, CDR3 DNA. The D gene is left open where the match is weak. The size of a clone is reported for some rows only, either as once, few or many, or as a class for expanded clones.

>TRDJ1|TRDD3|few|TRDV1
CALGELRELGDPEQYTDKLIF
TGTGCTCTTGGGGAACTGAGGGAACTGGGGGACCCCGAACAGTACACCGATAAACTCATCTTT
>TRDJ1|NA|NA|TRDV1
CALGELLDDWVQYTDKLIF
TGTGCTCTTGGGGAACTACTCGATGACTGGGTTCAGTACACCGATAAACTCATCTTT
>TRDJ1|NA|few|TRDV1
CALGDYDPGDKLIF
TGTGCTCTTGGAGACTACGACCCGGGGGATAAACTCATCTTT
>TRDJ1|NA|few|TRDV1
CALGVNNFYTDKLIF
TGTGCTCTTGGGGTCAACAACTTCTACACCGATAAACTCATCTTT
>TRDJ1|TRDD3|few|TRDV1
CALYWGFDTDKLIF
TGTGCTCTCTACTGGGGATTTGACACCGATAAACTCATCTTT
>TRDJ1|TRDD3|NA|TRDV1
CALGERGKGWGYTDKLIF
TGTGCTCTTGGGGAACGGGGCAAAGGCTGGGGGTACACCGATAAACTCATCTTT
>TRDJ1|NA|few|TRDV1
CALGETPTTPPNDKLIF
TGTGCTCTTGGGGAAACTCCTACCACCCCACCAAACGATAAACTCATCTTT
>TRDJ1|TRDD3|NA|TRDV1
CALGDKTHIVYWGIMRGRTDKLIF
TGTGCTCTTGGGGACAAGACCCATATCGTTTACTGGGGGATAATGAGGGGGCGCACCGATAAACTCATCTTT
>TRDJ1|NA|NA|TRDV1
CALGALMSEPPHGVWPHTDKLIF
TGTGCTCTTGGGGCCCTGATGTCAGAACCGCCTCACGGAGTCTGGCCTCACACCGATAAACTCATCTTT
>TRDJ1|TRDD3|NA|TRDV1
CALGGYFLLSVLGDTDTDKLIF
TGTGCTCTTGGGGGCTACTTCCTACTCTCCGTACTGGGGGATACTGACACCGATAAACTCATCTTT
>TRDJ1|TRDD3|NA|TRDV1
CALGENPTGGVWVDKLIF
TGTGCTCTTGGGGAAAATCCGACTGGGGGAGTGTGGGTCGATAAACTCATCTTT
>TRDJ1|TRDD3|few|TRDV1
CALGEPQYWGIPCDKLIF
TGTGCTCTTGGGGAGCCACAGTACTGGGGGATACCGTGCGATAAACTCATCTTT
>TRDJ1|TRDD2|NA|TRDV1
CALGLPSYVPPQNPDKLIF
TGTGCTCTTGGTCTTCCTTCCTACGTCCCTCCGCAAAACCCCGATAAACTCATCTTT
>TRDJ1|TRDD3|NA|TRDV1
CALGTNEGGYGVYWGIRNPYTDKLIF
TGTGCTCTTGGGACTAATGAGGGGGGGTACGGCGTGTACTGGGGGATACGTAACCCGTACACCGATAAACTCATCTTT
>TRDJ1|NA|NA|TRDV1
CALVPIGGIALYTDKPIF
TGTGCTCTTGTTCCTATTGGAGGTATAGCCCTATACACCGATAAACCCATCTTT
>TRDJ1|TRDD3|NA|TRDV1
CALGERLPGIPYTDKLIF
TGTGCTCTTGGGGAGCGCCTACCGGGGATACCCTACACCGATAAACTCATCTTT
>TRDJ1|TRDD3|few|TRDV1
CALGELPVPGGYIDKLIF
TGTGCTCTTGGGGAACTCCCTGTGCCCGGGGGATACATCGATAAACTCATCTTT
>TRDJ1|NA|few|TRDV1
CALGKYWPSYSSWGITTDKLIF
TGTGCTCTTGGGAAGTACTGGCCTTCCTACTCGTCGTGGGGGATTACGACCGATAAACTCATCTTT
>TRDJ1|TRDD3|NA|TRDV1
CALGDGLPNSGGYPYTDKLIF
TGTGCTCTTGGGGACGGCCTTCCGAATTCCGGGGGATACCCGTACACCGATAAACTCATCTTT
>TRDJ1|TRDD3|NA|TRDV1
CALGEVLQYWGNEASTDKLIF
TGTGCTCTTGGGGAAGTTCTTCAGTACTGGGGGAACGAGGCCTCCACCGATAAACTCATCTTT
>TRDJ1|NA|NA|TRDV1
CALGGLPTWGTYTGSDKLIF
TGTGCTCTTGGGGGACTTCCTACGTGGGGGACCTATACCGGCTCCGATAAACTCATCTTT
>TRDJ1|NA|few|TRDV1
CALGESYSGGYTDKLIF
TGTGCTCTTGGGGAATCCTACTCCGGGGGATACACCGATAAACTCATCTTT
>TRDJ1|NA|NA|TRDV1
CALGADTPKELIF
TGTGCTCTTGGGGCTGACACTCCCAAGGAACTCATCTTT
>TRDJ1|TRDD3|NA|TRDV1
CALGVTGGYWGIADKLIF
TGTGCTCTTGGGGTGACCGGCGGCTACTGGGGGATAGCTGATAAACTCATCTTT
>TRDJ1|NA|NA|TRDV1
CALGELPPERPVTDKLIF
TGTGCTCTTGGGGAACTCCCCCCGGAACGCCCCGTCACCGATAAACTCATCTTT
>TRDJ1|NA|NA|TRDV1
CALGEVTSYGDTVYTDKLIF
TGTGCTCTTGGGGAAGTAACTTCCTACGGGGATACGGTGTACACCGATAAACTCATCTTT
>TRDJ1|NA|NA|TRDV1
CALGAGLPRVRIRPHTDKLIF
TGTGCTCTTGGGGCGGGGCTTCCTCGCGTTCGGATACGGCCTCACACCGATAAACTCATCTTT
>TRDJ1|TRDD3|NA|TRDV1
CALGEFLRVGDTRPYTDKLIF
TGTGCTCTTGGGGAATTCCTACGCGTCGGGGATACGCGACCGTACACCGATAAACTCATCTTT
>TRDJ1|TRDD3|NA|TRDV1
CALGALTGGDLADKLIF
TGTGCTCTTGGGGCTCTTACTGGGGGAGACTTGGCCGATAAACTCATCTTT
>TRDJ1|TRDD3|NA|TRDV1
CALGASEAGGYLTDKLIF
TGTGCTCTTGGGGCATCTGAGGCTGGGGGATACTTGACCGATAAACTCATCTTT
>TRDJ1|TRDD3|few|TRDV1
CALGERTEWPSGETGVTDKLIF
TGTGCTCTTGGGGAACGGACGGAGTGGCCTTCTGGAGAGACTGGGGTCACCGATAAACTCATCTTT
>TRDJ1|TRDD3|NA|TRDV1
CALGPRIGTYWGIRDKLIF
TGTGCTCTTGGGCCAAGAATAGGGACGTACTGGGGGATACGCGATAAACTCATCTTT
>TRDJ2|NA|few|TRDV3
CASPHFSLRCSPGGAWYRLHTLTAQLFF
TGTGCCTCTCCTCATTTTTCCTTACGCTGTTCACCCGGGGGGGCTTGGTATCGGTTACATACTTTGACAGCACAACTCTTCTTT
>TRDJ1|NA|few|TRDV1
CALGESLPSSAGGPRKLIF
TGTGCTCTTGGGGAATCACTGCCTTCCTCGGCTGGGGGACCACGTAAACTCATCTTT
>TRDJ1|TRDD3|few|TRDV2
CACDTPYLLGIPRPYTDKLIF
TGTGCCTGTGACACCCCCTACTTACTGGGGATACCCCGCCCGTACACCGATAAACTCATCTTT
>TRDJ1|NA|few|TRDV1
CALGELGPPEPYTDKLIF
TGTGCTCTTGGGGAACTAGGACCGCCAGAGCCCTACACCGATAAACTCATCTTT
>TRDJ1|TRDD3|once|TRDV1
CALGAGLPHVLGDRNPLTVHWYTDKLIF
TGTGCTCTTGGGGCGGGCCTTCCACACGTACTGGGGGATAGAAATCCCCTAACGGTACATTGGTACACCGATAAACTCATCTTT